This TCR beta chain was captured by sequencing in a study of blood T cell repertoires in COVID-19. Study background: The origin of the acute and convalescent COVID-19 samples was the United States, Italy and Spain. In each case, the material was cDNA or gDNA derived from T cells, B-cell-depleted T cells, or PBMCs.

CDR3 length equals 13 residues. V was clipped by 3 bases and J by 8 bases; unmatched bases: 3. Germline CDR1 is SGHTA and CDR2 is FQGNSA. In the original workflow: Reference gene primer amplification yielded estimated nucleated cell counts. Clones were sequenced by immunoSEQ multiplex PCR, and TCRdb holds only the in-frame ones, with some missing. V and J calls and clone size are as listed in that table; D and trimming were resolved from the DNA. The data show under 150,000 clones, approximately 81% seen once. The table lists this clone with a count of one. This chain joins TRBV7-2 and TRBJ2-3; 9 bases are shared with TRBD2. The TCR was taken from a human donor in a cohort sampled during active COVID-19. The material sequenced was peripheral blood. The CDR3 bases are TGTGCCAGCAGCTTGGGCGGGGGGGCTACGCAGTATTTT. Amino acids: CASSLGGGATQYF.